This TCR beta chain is from a study of blood T cell repertoires in COVID-19. Across the whole study: Italy, Spain and the United States were the sources of the convalescent and acute COVID-19 samples. Nucleic acid was either cDNA or gDNA, and it came from T cells, B-cell-depleted T cells, or PBMCs.

Original handling: The assay estimated nucleated cells by amplifying reference gene primers. The data were produced by immunoSEQ multiplex PCR, yet TCRdb's version contains in-frame clones alone and is incomplete. The V and J calls and clone size come from that table; D and trimming were worked out from the DNA. The top ten hold roughly 3.9% of the sample, which has roughly 70,000 clones, around nine tenths seen once. Germline V gene sequence: CDR1 SEHNR, CDR2 FQNEAQ (reference sequence). The CDR3 is made up of 15 amino acids. The V end lost 0 bases, the J end lost 3 bases, and 8 bases lay between the germline ends.

This clonotype was obtained from a man in his 70s with acute or convalescent COVID-19. Sequenced input: peripheral blood. The rearrangement uses TRBV7-9 and TRBJ1-4; no reliable D call. CDR3 sequence: CASSLASNPNEKLFF. In DNA form, the CDR3 reads TGTGCCAGCAGCTTAGCCTCTAATCCTAATGAAAAACTGTTTTTT.